Listed here are 11 T cell receptor beta chains from one sample, sequenced in a study of prognosis after radiotherapy for stage I lung cancer. Amplification of the TCR beta CDR3 (from genomic DNA) was done by two-round multiplex PCR. First-round PCR used primers specific to each TRBV and TRBJ gene. TCRdb passed the multiplex PCR reads through MiXCR, listing each CDR3 protein once. The table lists about 22,000 distinct CDR3 sequences, 35% to 50% of them singletons, with approximately 54% in the top ten. This specimen was PBMCs, taken before or after stereotactic body radiation therapy (not recorded which). These receptors came from a donor at least 50 years old with non-small cell lung cancer.

Comment on this clonotype: Just one base apart from a much larger clone, this may be a read error. V and J are TRBV7-9 and TRBJ1-1; D perhaps matches TRBD1 (5 bases). From germline, CDR1 is SEHNR and CDR2 FQNEAQ (reference sequence). This CDR3 is 13 amino acids long. V dropped 5 bases and J dropped 6 bases, with 13 bases sitting between them. As DNA, the CDR3 is TGTGCCAGCAGCCACCGTGGGGGTCCTGAAGCTTTCTTT. Translation gives CASSHRGGPEAFF.

This clonotype was detected ten times or more. The chain is built from TRBV5-1 and TRBJ2-7, with TRBD2 matching over 14 bases. Losses at the gene ends were 4 bases for V and 7 bases for J; bases not matched to a gene: 7. CDR1 is SGHRS and CDR2 is YFSETQ in the germline V gene. CDR3 size: 15 residues. The CDR3 is CASSPGLAGAGEQYF. The CDR3 nucleotides are TGCGCCAGCAGCCCGGGACTAGCGGGAGCAGGTGAGCAGTACTTC. Together with reference TRBV5-1 and TRBJ2-7, the CDR3 gives the full variable domain: KAGVTQTPRYLIKTRGQQVTLSCSPISGHRSVSWYQQTPGQGLQFLFEYFSETQRNKGNFPGRFSGRQFSNSRSEMNVSTLELGDSALYLCASSPGLAGAGEQYFGPGTRLTVT.

J is TRBJ1-2 and V is TRBV5-5; D is unresolved. Germline V gene sequence: CDR1 SGHKS, CDR2 YYEKEE (reference sequence). Trimming stripped 1 base from V and 5 bases from J, with 9 bases between. The length of the CDR3 is 13 residues. The CDR3 DNA reads as TGTGCCAGCAGCTTGCTCGGCGTTTATGGCTACACCTTC. It specifies CASSLLGVYGYTF.

In this sample, this clonotype turned up many times. The chain employs TRBV29-1 and TRBJ1-2; weak D call: TRBD1 (6 bases). In germline, CDR1 is SQVTM, CDR2 ANQGSEA. This CDR3 region has 14 residues. Trimming stripped 3 bases from V and 0 bases from J, with 11 bases between. CDR3 coding DNA: TGCAGCGTTGATCGGGGGGCCGCTAACTATGGCTACACCTTC. It codes for CSVDRGAANYGYTF.

This clonotype was picked up many times. This rearrangement joins TRBV5-4 to TRBJ2-7, with 7 bases aligning to TRBD1. V was clipped by 0 bases and J by 6 bases; unmatched bases: 6. Per the germline V gene, CDR1 is SGHNT and CDR2 is YYREEE (reference sequence). The CDR3 extends over 14 amino acids. CDR3: CASSLETGMLEQYF. The DNA for the CDR3 is TGTGCCAGCAGCTTGGAGACAGGGATGCTCGAGCAGTACTTC. The variable domain in full, with the rest retrieved from reference TRBV5-4 and TRBJ2-7, is ETGVTQSPTHLIKTRGQQVTLRCSSQSGHNTVSWYQQALGQGPQFIFQYYREEENGRGNFPPRFSGLQFPNYSSELNVNALELDDSALYLCASSLETGMLEQYFGPGTRLTVT.

The rearrangement uses TRBV10-3 and TRBJ1-4; no reliable D call. The CDR3 spans 12 residues. V shed 5 bases and J shed 8 bases, with 9 bases lying between them. Per germline, CDR1 ENHRY and CDR2 SYGVKD. The CDR3 reads CAISSSGEKLFF. The DNA of the CDR3 is TGTGCCATCAGTAGCTCTGGGGAAAAACTGTTTTTT.

This clonotype has at least ten counts. CDR3 in DNA: TGCAGTGCTAGAGAGGCAGCCGGGAAAGAGACCCAGTACTTC. It is translated as CSAREAAGKETQYF. This rearrangement joins TRBV20-1 to TRBJ2-5, with a possible D match to TRBD2 (5 bases). V was pared by 0 bases and J by 3 bases, with 11 bases between. The CDR3 is 14 residues long. Germline CDR1 reads DFQATT; CDR2 reads SNEGSKA (reference sequence).

This clonotype appeared many times. V usage is TRBV2 and J usage is TRBJ1-5; 8 bases are shared with TRBD1. Germline CDR1 and CDR2: SNHLY and FYNNEI. The trim removed 3 bases at V and 4 bases at J, leaving 5 bases unmatched. This CDR3 has 15 residues. In nucleotides, the CDR3 is TGTGCCAGCAGTGATCAGGGGGCGAGGAATCAGCCCCAGCATTTT. Its protein product is CASSDQGARNQPQHF.

A remark on this clonotype: Given a much more abundant clone one base away, this may be a read error. The rearrangement uses TRBV4-1 and TRBJ2-1; the D gene is possibly TRBD1 (6 bases). The CDR3 covers 15 residues. Germline CDR1 MGHRA, CDR2 YSYEKL. V shed 2 bases and J shed 7 bases, with 15 bases lying between them. CDR3 sequence: CASSQPVQGRNEQFF. CDR3 coding DNA: TGCGCCAGCAGCCAACCCGTACAGGGTCGGAATGAGCAGTTCTTC.

As for this clonotype: This may come from a read error, since a much larger clone is one base off. V usage is TRBV5-1 and J usage is TRBJ2-2; D not certain. The germline V gene encodes CDR1 SGHRS and CDR2 YFSETQ. The CDR3 consists of 12 residues. V gave up 0 bases and J gave up 6 bases, with 3 bases separating them. CDR3 nucleotide sequence: TGCGCCAGCAGCTTGGGGTCCGGGGAGCTGTTTTTT. It translates to CASSLGSGELFF.

In its sample, this clonotype was seen many times. V and J are TRBV19 and TRBJ1-2; no clear D. The CDR3 sequence is 15 residues long. The V gene's germline CDR1 is LNHDA and CDR2 SQIVND (reference sequence). V dropped 5 bases and J dropped 2 bases, with 15 bases sitting between them. The CDR3 coding sequence is TGTGCCAGTAGTTCTGGAGTCAACCGGAACTATGGCTACACCTTC. It specifies CASSSGVNRNYGYTF.